This T cell receptor beta chain appears in the sequencing data of a study of blood T cell repertoires in COVID-19. Turning to the study itself: The cDNA or gDNA used as material had been derived from T cells, B-cell-depleted T cells, or PBMCs.

The table came from immunoSEQ multiplex PCR; TCRdb's copy has only in-frame clones and leaves some out. The repertoire consists of over 100,000 clones, with around three quarters occurring once and the leading ten covering 3.5% to 4.5%. J gave up 9 bases and V 1 base, and 3 bases lay outside the gene matches. Germline CDR1 LGHNA, CDR2 YSLEER. The length of the CDR3 is 13 residues. This TCR derives from a woman older than 75 with acute or convalescent COVID-19. The sample taken for sequencing was peripheral blood. The V gene is TRBV4-3, the J gene TRBJ2-1; 7 positions match TRBD1. Here the CDR3 reads CASSQATGAEQFF. The DNA for the CDR3 is TGCGCCAGCAGCCAAGCTACAGGGGCTGAGCAGTTCTTC.